This T cell receptor (beta chain) was captured by sequencing in a study of tumor and adjacent non-tumor tissue in lung cancer. Study-wide results and caveats: In normal lung, the top 100 clones were significantly more dominant than in tumor. Tumor tissue had significantly higher TCR diversity than normal lung.

Notes on this clonotype: What it recognizes is unknown.

The CDR3 covers 11 residues. CDR1 is SQVTM and CDR2 is ANQGSEA in the germline V gene. No cell sorting was done before RNA was extracted from the tissue. TCRbeta libraries were built with three rounds of nested PCR, modified from ARM-PCR. TCRdb independently ran MiXCR on the multiplex PCR reads; one entry per CDR3 protein. This sample has over 85,000 distinct CDR3 sequences, with nearly 85% found just once. This rearrangement joins TRBV29-1 to TRBJ2-1; possibly TRBD1 for D (6 bases). This sequence originates from a man between 65 and 85 years old with non-small cell lung cancer. The sequenced material came from lung tumor tissue. The CDR3 region is CNGDKVNEQFF. For the CDR3, the DNA is TGCAACGGGGACAAGGTCAATGAGCAGTTCTTC.